Below, 29 T cell receptor beta chains from the same sample are listed, as sequenced in a study of metastatic and nonmetastatic thyroid tumors. TCRdb re-clonotyped the PCR reads through MiXCR. The data show around 27,000 clones, less than 25% seen once. No treatment had been given to any patient before thyroid surgery. The sample consisted of blood. Receptor source: a female donor with papillary thyroid cancer or a benign thyroid nodule (not recorded which). Some clones in this sample may be carry-over from other donors' samples.

This clone showed up many times. The J gene is TRBJ1-2, the V gene TRBV5-5; 8 positions match TRBD1. V dropped 0 bases and J dropped 8; count of bases not matched to a gene: 3. The CDR3 has 13 amino acids. The V gene's germline CDR1 is SGHKS and CDR2 YYEKEE (reference sequence). CDR3 region: CASSLEAGGGYTF. Here the CDR3 DNA reads TGTGCCAGCAGCTTGGAGGCAGGGGGCGGCTACACCTTC.

In this sample, this clone turned up many times. The V gene is TRBV11-2, the J gene TRBJ2-3; 7 bases match TRBD2. CDR1 is SGHAT, CDR2 FQNNGV, per germline. The V gene end was trimmed by 4 bases and the J gene end by 1 base; junction bases not matched to a gene: 5. The CDR3 extends over 15 amino acids. CDR3 in amino acids: CASSWGGLRTDTQYF. In DNA form, the CDR3 reads TGTGCCAGCAGCTGGGGGGGACTTCGCACAGATACGCAGTATTTT.

In its sample, this clone was seen once. V is TRBV5-5 and J is TRBJ2-7; a weak D match, TRBD1 (5 bases). Germline loops: CDR1 SGHKS, CDR2 YYEKEE (reference sequence). The CDR3 length is 14 residues. The V and J ends lost 0 bases and 2 bases respectively, with 9 bases between them. The CDR3 protein is CASSLARVPYEQYF. CDR3 DNA: TGTGCCAGCAGCTTGGCCAGGGTCCCCTACGAGCAGTACTTC.

This clone was seen repeatedly, ten times or more. V usage is TRBV5-1 and J usage is TRBJ2-5, with D perhaps given as TRBD1 or TRBD2 (6 bases each). The CDR3 has 14 residues. V gave up 3 bases and J gave up 5 bases, with 14 bases separating them. The germline CDR1 and CDR2 sequences are SGHRS and YFSETQ. The CDR3 loop is CASSSIVGGETQYF. The CDR3 nucleotides read TGCGCCAGCAGCTCCATAGTAGGGGGGGAGACCCAGTACTTC.

This clone was seen many times. This sequence joins TRBV6-1 and TRBJ1-5; 9 bases map to TRBD1. V trimming: 7 bases; J trimming: 4 bases; junction bases outside the gene matches: 8. Germline V gene sequence: CDR1 MNHNS, CDR2 SASEGT. The CDR3 runs 15 residues. CDR3 in amino acids: CASTTGQGKNQPQHF. The CDR3 coding sequence is TGTGCCAGCACCACTGGACAGGGGAAAAATCAGCCCCAGCATTTT.

This clone has at least ten counts. Other DNA variants within this sample encode the same CDR3. The chain joins TRBV24-1 to TRBJ1-1, with TRBD1 matching 7 bases. This CDR3 contains 14 residues. Per germline, CDR1 KGHDR and CDR2 SFDVKD. V trimming: 3 bases; J trimming: 3 bases; junction bases outside the gene matches: 3. CDR3 DNA sequence: TGTGCCACCAGTGATAGCCAGGGGGACACTGAAGCTTTCTTT. This encodes CATSDSQGDTEAFF.

This clone appeared many times. This chain uses TRBV2 with TRBJ2-2; D may be TRBD1 (5 bases). Trimming stripped 4 bases from V and 1 base from J, with 7 bases between. Germline CDR1 and CDR2: SNHLY and FYNNEI. The CDR3 is 14 residues long. The CDR3 loop is CASSGQGNTGELFF. For the CDR3, the DNA is TGTGCCAGCAGTGGTCAGGGGAACACCGGGGAGCTGTTTTTT.

Points on this clone: At one boundary the junction diverges from the germline segment, which might be a read error. This sequence joins TRBV19 and TRBJ1-3; the D is unclear. This CDR3 comprises 10 residues. The germline gives CDR1 LNHDA, CDR2 SQIVND (reference sequence). CDR3 DNA sequence: TGTGCCAGTAGTTCAGACACCACATATTTT. Amino acids: CASSSDTTYF.

Comment on this clone: As the CDR3 is not closed by the conserved phenylalanine or tryptophan, this likely results from a read error. The DNA is omitted, as the CDR3 cannot be located on it reliably, and the CDR3 follows TCRdb's listing. The V and J genes are TRBV6-1 and TRBJ1-2; TRBD1, the table's D call, lacks a check against the DNA. Per the germline V gene, CDR1 is MNHNS and CDR2 is SASEGT. The CDR3 extends over 14 residues, inclusive of both ends. CDR3: CASSEEGVNYGFTI.

This clone was counted between two and nine times. V and J are TRBV4-1 and TRBJ2-2; TRBD2 matches 7 bases. This CDR3 is 17 amino acids long. V shed 1 base, J shed 6 bases, and the junction held 11 bases outside the gene matches. The germline gives CDR1 MGHRA, CDR2 YSYEKL. Written as DNA, the CDR3 is TGCGCCAGCAGCCAAGTTGGTCGGACTAGTTCTCCCGGGGAGCTGTTTTTT. Translation gives CASSQVGRTSSPGELFF.

At least ten counts were recorded for this clone. This chain uses TRBV12-3 or TRBV12-4 with TRBJ2-4; possibly TRBD1 for D (6 bases). Trimming took 7 bases from V and 2 from J, leaving 12 bases between them. The CDR3 contains 14 residues. CDR3 nucleotide sequence: TGTGCCAGCACTGTGGACAGTCCCAAAAACATTCAGTACTTC. As protein: CASTVDSPKNIQYF.

This clone was counted a few times. This chain uses TRBV6-6 with TRBJ2-7; 8 nucleotides agree with TRBD2. CDR1 is MNHNY, CDR2 SVGAGI, per germline (reference sequence). With V trimmed by 2 bases and J by 4 bases, 7 bases remained unmatched. The CDR3 is made up of 15 amino acids. The CDR3 spells CASSYRIAGRYEQYF. The CDR3 nucleotides are TGTGCCAGCAGTTACAGAATAGCGGGAAGATACGAGCAGTACTTC.

The table lists this clone with many counts. The J gene is TRBJ2-3, the V gene TRBV30, with 10 bases identical to TRBD1. J gave up 1 base and V 3 bases, and 7 bases lay outside the gene matches. CDR1 and CDR2 from the germline V gene are GTSNPN and SVGIG (reference sequence). CDR3 length: 16 residues. The CDR3 region is CAWRDRGWYGTDTQYF. DNA of the CDR3: TGTGCCTGGAGGGACAGGGGGTGGTATGGCACAGATACGCAGTATTTT.

The sample holds a few counts of this clone. V gene TRBV27 combines with J gene TRBJ2-7, with 7 nucleotides matching TRBD1. CDR1 and CDR2 (germline): MNHEY, SMNVEV (reference sequence). This CDR3 has 16 amino acids. Germline trimming cut 8 bases from V and 6 bases from J; bases unmatched to any gene: 19. The CDR3 reads CASGRTTPQGNSEQYF. As DNA, the CDR3 is TGTGCCAGCGGAAGAACGACTCCACAGGGGAATAGCGAGCAGTACTTC.

Details on this clone: The same CDR3 arises from other DNA sequences in this sample as well. The rearrangement uses TRBV20-1 and TRBJ1-4; the D gene is possibly TRBD1 (5 bases). V shed 3 bases and J shed 8 bases, with 13 bases lying between them. Germline V gene sequence: CDR1 DFQATT, CDR2 SNEGSKA (reference sequence). The CDR3 consists of 13 residues. The CDR3 DNA reads as TGCAGTGCTAGGGTAGGGGCTCAGGAAAAACTGTTTTTT. This sequence encodes CSARVGAQEKLFF.

This clone showed up many times. The rearrangement uses TRBV20-1 and TRBJ2-2; D is undetermined. The CDR3 has 15 amino acids. Between the trimmed V and J ends, which lost 3 bases and 3 bases, there was a span of 14 bases. CDR1 is DFQATT and CDR2 is SNEGSKA in the germline V gene (reference sequence). CDR3 sequence (DNA): TGCAGTGCTAGGTTACAGACATGGTACACCGGGGAGCTGTTTTTT. This gives the protein CSARLQTWYTGELFF.

This clone was found many times. The V and J genes are TRBV11-1 and TRBJ1-3; D remains unclear. The V gene's germline CDR1 is SGHAT and CDR2 FQDESV (reference sequence). The CDR3 runs to 16 residues. Trimming shortened V by 2 bases and J by 0 bases, and 11 bases separated the two germline ends. The CDR3 loop is CASSLSQSFSGNTIYF. In nucleotides, the CDR3 is TGTGCCAGCAGCTTAAGCCAGTCGTTCTCTGGAAACACCATATATTTT.

This clone was observed at least ten times. The J gene is TRBJ1-1, the V gene TRBV6-1, with no clear D. V was cut by 6 bases and J by 0 bases, with 14 bases left in between. The CDR3 has 15 amino acids. Germline V lookup: CDR1 MNHNS, CDR2 SASEGT. CDR3 sequence (DNA): TGTGCCAGCAGAACACCGTACAGTATGAACACTGAAGCTTTCTTT. Protein product: CASRTPYSMNTEAFF.

J is TRBJ2-7 and V is TRBV20-1; D gene unclear. This CDR3 is built from 11 residues. Germline assignment: CDR1 DFQATT and CDR2 SNEGSKA (reference sequence). CDR3 coding DNA: TGCGGTGTTAGAGAGGTGTCCGAGCAGTACTTC. It translates to CGVREVSEQYF.

This clone was observed many times. The CDR3 region has the DNA TGTGCCAGCAGCCAAATGGGACTAGCGTTAGACAGGAGGAATGAGCAGTTCTTC. It encodes CASSQMGLALDRRNEQFF. V gene TRBV6-2 or TRBV6-3 combines with J gene TRBJ2-1; TRBD2 matches at 10 bases. Germline V CDR1 and CDR2: MNHEY, SVGEGT. The CDR3 consists of 18 residues. Germline trimming cut 6 bases from V and 7 bases from J; bases unmatched to any gene: 18.

About this clone: Just one base apart from a much larger clone, this may be a read error. Other DNA sequences in the sample encode the same CDR3. The rearrangement uses TRBV7-9 and TRBJ2-5, with D uncertain. The V gene lost 5 bases and the J gene lost 5 bases, with 6 bases spanning the gap. The CDR3 spans 11 residues. Per the germline V gene, CDR1 is SEHNR and CDR2 is FQNEAQ (reference sequence). The CDR3 region has the DNA TGTGCCAGCAGCAGGAAGGAGACCCAGTACTTC. It specifies CASSRKETQYF.

Relative to its sample, this clone is medium-sized (0.01 to 0.1%). The rearrangement links TRBV6-1 to TRBJ2-6; D call uncertain. V lost 7 bases to trimming and J lost 0 bases, with 10 bases between them. The CDR3 contains 15 residues. Germline CDR1 and CDR2: MNHNS and SASEGT. This CDR3 reads CASIPDGSGANVLTF. As DNA, the CDR3 is TGTGCCAGCATCCCAGATGGCTCTGGGGCCAACGTCCTGACTTTC.

The chain carries TRBV10-3 and TRBJ2-5; D may be TRBD1 (5 bases). This CDR3 spans 13 amino acids. Between the trimmed V and J ends, which lost 6 bases and 5 bases, there was a span of 13 bases. The germline CDR1 and CDR2 sequences are ENHRY and SYGVKD. CDR3 bases: TGTGCCATCAGAGACAGCGAGGTCGAGACCCAGTACTTC. Translating it yields CAIRDSEVETQYF.

To note about this clone: At one end, the junction sequence differs from germline, possibly due to a read error. The chain links TRBV3-1 to TRBJ2-5; no definite D call. Germline V CDR1 and CDR2: LGHDT, YNNKEL (reference sequence). The CDR3 consists of 13 residues. Here the CDR3 reads CASTQACQETQYF. The CDR3 nucleotides are TGTGCCAGCACCCAAGCATGCCAAGAGACCCAGTACTTC.

The CDR3 region is CSAREGDSYNEQFF. The CDR3 nucleotides are TGCAGTGCTAGAGAGGGTGACTCCTACAATGAGCAGTTCTTC. The gene calls are TRBV20-1 and TRBJ2-1; D gene unclear. Trimming stripped 0 bases from V and 0 bases from J, with 6 bases between. This CDR3 region has 14 residues. The germline CDR1 and CDR2 sequences are DFQATT and SNEGSKA (reference sequence).

This clone was found many times. The DNA of the CDR3 is TGTGCCAGCAGCGGGACAGGGAGGGATTCACCCCTCCACTTT. Protein: CASSGTGRDSPLHF. The chain uses TRBV9 and TRBJ1-6, with 8 bases fitting TRBD1. The CDR3 runs 14 residues. Germline V gene sequence: CDR1 SGDLS, CDR2 YYNGEE. J was trimmed by 8 bases and V by 3 bases; bases with no gene match: 4.

This clone is deemed medium-sized. This rearrangement joins TRBV11-2 to TRBJ2-7, with D perhaps matching TRBD1 (6 bases). Trimming shortened V by 1 base and J by 3 bases, and 10 bases separated the two germline ends. The CDR3 loop spans 14 amino acids. Germline lookup yields CDR1 SGHAT and CDR2 FQNNGV. CDR3 nucleotides: TGTGCCAGCAGCTTAGCGCAGGGGAGCTACGAGCAGTACTTC. It yields the protein CASSLAQGSYEQYF.

This clone has a count of ten or more. The chain couples TRBV10-3 to TRBJ2-7, with a weak D call TRBD1 (6 bases). The germline V gene encodes CDR1 ENHRY and CDR2 SYGVKD. The V and J ends lost 10 bases and 3 bases respectively, with 10 bases between them. The CDR3 loop spans 11 amino acids. The CDR3 sequence is CATQGNYEQYF. The CDR3 bases are TGTGCCACCCAGGGGAACTACGAGCAGTACTTC.

The chain couples TRBV28 to TRBJ1-4; 7 nucleotides align to TRBD1. Germline CDR1 reads MDHEN; CDR2 reads SYDVKM. The trim removed 8 bases at V and 3 bases at J, leaving 6 bases unmatched. The length of the CDR3 is 14 residues. Written as DNA, the CDR3 is TGTGCCAGCGCTTACAGGGGTCCTAATGAAAAACTGTTTTTT. Translating gives CASAYRGPNEKLFF. The variable domain in full, with the rest retrieved from reference TRBV28 and TRBJ1-4, is DVKVTQSSRYLVKRTGEKVFLECVQDMDHENMFWYRQDPGLGLRLIYFSYDVKMKEKGDIPEGYSVSREKKERFSLILESASTNQTSMYLCASAYRGPNEKLFFGSGTQLSVL.